The rows below give T cell receptor beta chains drawn from one sample of a study of blood T cell repertoires in COVID-19. TCRdb's table, derived via immunoSEQ multiplex PCR, lists solely in-frame clones and lacks some. The sample contains roughly 100,000 clones, approximately 82% of which appear only once. Sequenced material: peripheral blood. Every receptor here comes from a woman aged 80 or older with acute or convalescent COVID-19. The CDR3 runs from the conserved cysteine through the conserved F or W. A D gene is named only where the DNA matches it firmly. Not every row has a clone size; where given, it reads once, few, many or a size class.

cdr3_nt: TGTGCCAGCAGGACAGTTGTTAACTATGGCTACACCTTC
cdr3_aa: CASRTVVNYGYTF
d_call: NA
j_call: TRBJ1-2
v_call: TRBV19
clone_size: NA

cdr3_nt: TGTGCCAGCAGTTTAGAGGGAGAGACCCAGTACTTC
cdr3_aa: CASSLEGETQYF
d_call: NA
j_call: TRBJ2-5
v_call: TRBV27
clone_size: few

cdr3_nt: TGTGCCAGCAGCGTTACCGTCGGCCAGGGGGAGACCCAGTACTTC
cdr3_aa: CASSVTVGQGETQYF
d_call: NA
j_call: TRBJ2-5
v_call: TRBV9
clone_size: NA

cdr3_nt: TGTGCCAGCAGTTCAATCGAGCGAGCGGGAGGACTGTTTTTT
cdr3_aa: CASSSIERAGGLFF
d_call: TRBD2
j_call: TRBJ2-2
v_call: TRBV6-2/TRBV6-3
clone_size: NA

cdr3_nt: TGTGCCAGCAGTACGGGCGGGACTAGGATTTACGAGCAGTACTTC
cdr3_aa: CASSTGGTRIYEQYF
d_call: TRBD2
j_call: TRBJ2-7
v_call: TRBV5-4
clone_size: NA

cdr3_nt: TGCGCCAGCAGCTCCACAGGTCTTTCTGGGGCCAACGTCCTGACTTTC
cdr3_aa: CASSSTGLSGANVLTF
d_call: NA
j_call: TRBJ2-6
v_call: TRBV5-1
clone_size: NA

cdr3_nt: TGCGCCAGCAGCTTGGAAGGGAGAGGTCAGCCCCAGCATTTT
cdr3_aa: CASSLEGRGQPQHF
d_call: NA
j_call: TRBJ1-5
v_call: TRBV5-1
clone_size: NA

cdr3_nt: TGTGCCAGCCGCGCTGGCAGGGGAGCCAACACCGGGGAGCTGTTTTTT
cdr3_aa: CASRAGRGANTGELFF
d_call: NA
j_call: TRBJ2-2
v_call: TRBV7-9
clone_size: NA

cdr3_nt: TGTGCCAGCAGCCCCCGCCCAGGAGAGCAGTACTTC
cdr3_aa: CASSPRPGEQYF
d_call: NA
j_call: TRBJ2-7
v_call: TRBV3-1/TRBV3-2
clone_size: NA

cdr3_nt: TGTGCCAGTAGTGACACCCGTTACAATGAGCAGTTCTTC
cdr3_aa: CASSDTRYNEQFF
d_call: NA
j_call: TRBJ2-1
v_call: TRBV19
clone_size: NA

cdr3_nt: TGTGCCAGCAGCCGTCGGGGGGAGGGGTACAATGAGCAGTTCTTC
cdr3_aa: CASSRRGEGYNEQFF
d_call: TRBD2
j_call: TRBJ2-1
v_call: TRBV3-1/TRBV3-2
clone_size: NA

cdr3_nt: TGTGCCAGTAGTCCTGACAGGGTGGGCACCGGGGAGCTGTTTTTT
cdr3_aa: CASSPDRVGTGELFF
d_call: TRBD1
j_call: TRBJ2-2
v_call: TRBV19
clone_size: NA

cdr3_nt: TGTGCCACCAGTGACCTTTCCAGATCCTATGGCTACACCTTC
cdr3_aa: CATSDLSRSYGYTF
d_call: NA
j_call: TRBJ1-2
v_call: TRBV24-1
clone_size: NA

cdr3_nt: TGTGCCAGCAGCGCGGGACGCCGCTCCGAGACCCAGTACTTC
cdr3_aa: CASSAGRRSETQYF
d_call: NA
j_call: TRBJ2-5
v_call: TRBV28
clone_size: NA

cdr3_nt: TGTGCCACCAGTGATTTGCGTTCAGTGAACACCGGGGAGCTGTTTTTT
cdr3_aa: CATSDLRSVNTGELFF
d_call: NA
j_call: TRBJ2-2
v_call: TRBV24-1
clone_size: NA

cdr3_nt: TGTGCCAGCAGCTTGGATCAAAGCACAGATACGCAGTATTTT
cdr3_aa: CASSLDQSTDTQYF
d_call: NA
j_call: TRBJ2-3
v_call: TRBV5-6
clone_size: NA

cdr3_nt: TGTGCCAGCAGCCTCCTGACAGGGGGCTCCTATGAAGCTTTCTTT
cdr3_aa: CASSLLTGGSYEAFF
d_call: TRBD1
j_call: TRBJ1-1
v_call: TRBV11-2
clone_size: few

cdr3_nt: TGTGCCAGCAGCGTACAAAGAGGTAGCACAGATACGCAGTATTTT
cdr3_aa: CASSVQRGSTDTQYF
d_call: NA
j_call: TRBJ2-3
v_call: TRBV7-2
clone_size: NA

cdr3_nt: TGTGCCTTGGGAAGGGGCGCGACTGAAGCTTTCTTT
cdr3_aa: CALGRGATEAFF
d_call: NA
j_call: TRBJ1-1
v_call: TRBV30
clone_size: NA

cdr3_nt: TGTGCCAGCAAAAGGGGACTAGCGGGAGGGGGCACAGATACGCAGTATTTT
cdr3_aa: CASKRGLAGGGTDTQYF
d_call: TRBD2
j_call: TRBJ2-3
v_call: TRBV7-2
clone_size: once

cdr3_nt: TGCGCCAGCAGCTTGGAGGGACAGCCCTACAATGAGCAGTTCTTC
cdr3_aa: CASSLEGQPYNEQFF
d_call: TRBD1
j_call: TRBJ2-1
v_call: TRBV5-1
clone_size: NA

cdr3_nt: TGCGCCAGCAGCCCAAGGACAGGTATGAATGATGAGCAGTTCTTC
cdr3_aa: CASSPRTGMNDEQFF
d_call: TRBD1
j_call: TRBJ2-1
v_call: TRBV5-1
clone_size: few

cdr3_nt: TGTGCCAGCAGCCCCCGGGACAGGGACACTGAAGCTTTCTTT
cdr3_aa: CASSPRDRDTEAFF
d_call: TRBD1
j_call: TRBJ1-1
v_call: TRBV3-1/TRBV3-2
clone_size: NA

cdr3_nt: TGTGCCAGCACCGTCCAGGGTTCCTACGAGCAGTACTTC
cdr3_aa: CASTVQGSYEQYF
d_call: NA
j_call: TRBJ2-7
v_call: TRBV5-4
clone_size: NA

cdr3_nt: TGTGCCAGCAGTTCGGGGTCGGGAGTCACTGAAGCTTTCTTT
cdr3_aa: CASSSGSGVTEAFF
d_call: NA
j_call: TRBJ1-1
v_call: TRBV28
clone_size: NA

cdr3_nt: TGTGCCAGCACCCATAGTTACGAGCAGTACTTC
cdr3_aa: CASTHSYEQYF
d_call: NA
j_call: TRBJ2-7
v_call: TRBV11-2
clone_size: NA

cdr3_nt: TGTGCCAGCAGTTTATCGGGGGGAGTAGCCGGGGAGCTGTTTTTT
cdr3_aa: CASSLSGGVAGELFF
d_call: NA
j_call: TRBJ2-2
v_call: TRBV27
clone_size: NA

cdr3_nt: TGTGCCAGTAGTATCGACAGCCGCTATTCACCCCTCCACTTT
cdr3_aa: CASSIDSRYSPLHF
d_call: NA
j_call: TRBJ1-6
v_call: TRBV19
clone_size: once

cdr3_nt: TGTGCCAGCAGCTTAGACAGGGGCTATGGCTACACCTTC
cdr3_aa: CASSLDRGYGYTF
d_call: TRBD1
j_call: TRBJ1-2
v_call: TRBV13
clone_size: NA

cdr3_nt: TGCGCCAGCAGGACAGGCACCTCGAACACTGAAGCTTTCTTT
cdr3_aa: CASRTGTSNTEAFF
d_call: NA
j_call: TRBJ1-1
v_call: TRBV5-1
clone_size: NA

cdr3_nt: TGTGCCAGCAGCTTAGAACAGGGGAGGTTTACCGGGGAGCTGTTTTTT
cdr3_aa: CASSLEQGRFTGELFF
d_call: NA
j_call: TRBJ2-2
v_call: TRBV11-2
clone_size: NA

cdr3_nt: TGTGCCAGCAGCCTACGAGACGGTCGGGATTCACCCCTCCACTTT
cdr3_aa: CASSLRDGRDSPLHF
d_call: NA
j_call: TRBJ1-6
v_call: TRBV7-2
clone_size: NA

cdr3_nt: TGTGCCATCAGGGGGGGAGGCGCGGGAGCTTTAGATGAGCAGTTCTTC
cdr3_aa: CAIRGGGAGALDEQFF
d_call: TRBD2
j_call: TRBJ2-1
v_call: TRBV10-3
clone_size: NA

cdr3_nt: TGTGCCAGCTCACCCTGGACAGGTTTGGACTATGGCTACACCTTC
cdr3_aa: CASSPWTGLDYGYTF
d_call: TRBD1
j_call: TRBJ1-2
v_call: TRBV18
clone_size: once

cdr3_nt: TGCGCCAGCAGCTTTTCAGGGGGCGCCCCTGACAATGAGCAGTTCTTC
cdr3_aa: CASSFSGGAPDNEQFF
d_call: TRBD1
j_call: TRBJ2-1
v_call: TRBV5-1
clone_size: NA

cdr3_nt: TGTGCCAGCAGTTTCGATTCAGGCGGGGAGCTGTTTTTT
cdr3_aa: CASSFDSGGELFF
d_call: NA
j_call: TRBJ2-2
v_call: TRBV12-3/TRBV12-4
clone_size: NA

cdr3_nt: TGTGCCACCAGTGATCGCAGGGACACCGGGGAGCTGTTTTTT
cdr3_aa: CATSDRRDTGELFF
d_call: NA
j_call: TRBJ2-2
v_call: TRBV24-1
clone_size: NA

cdr3_nt: TGTGCCAGCAGCTCCCGGACAGCAACTAATGAAAAACTGTTTTTT
cdr3_aa: CASSSRTATNEKLFF
d_call: NA
j_call: TRBJ1-4
v_call: TRBV7-7
clone_size: NA

cdr3_nt: TGTGCCACCAGTGATTCCCTTGCAGATACGCAGTATTTT
cdr3_aa: CATSDSLADTQYF
d_call: NA
j_call: TRBJ2-3
v_call: TRBV24-1
clone_size: once

cdr3_nt: TGTGCCACCAGCAGAGATCTCGGAGATACGCAGTATTTT
cdr3_aa: CATSRDLGDTQYF
d_call: NA
j_call: TRBJ2-3
v_call: TRBV15
clone_size: NA

cdr3_nt: TGTGCCAGCAGAGGACTAGCGGGAGGTACAGGCACCGGGGAGCTGTTTTTT
cdr3_aa: CASRGLAGGTGTGELFF
d_call: TRBD2
j_call: TRBJ2-2
v_call: TRBV11-2
clone_size: few

cdr3_nt: TGTGCCAGCAGACAGACAGGGACCGGGGAGCTGTTTTTT
cdr3_aa: CASRQTGTGELFF
d_call: TRBD1
j_call: TRBJ2-2
v_call: TRBV7-9
clone_size: few

cdr3_nt: TGTGCCAGCAGCCTCGGAACAGGGTTTGGCTACACCTTC
cdr3_aa: CASSLGTGFGYTF
d_call: NA
j_call: TRBJ1-2
v_call: TRBV11-3
clone_size: NA

cdr3_nt: TGTGCCACCAGTGAAATTGGCGAAAAACTGTTTTTT
cdr3_aa: CATSEIGEKLFF
d_call: NA
j_call: TRBJ1-4
v_call: TRBV24-1
clone_size: NA

cdr3_nt: TGCGCCAGCAGCCAAGACGGAGACAGGGGGGAGACCCAGTACTTC
cdr3_aa: CASSQDGDRGETQYF
d_call: TRBD1
j_call: TRBJ2-5
v_call: TRBV4-1
clone_size: once

cdr3_nt: TGTGCCAGCAGTTTCGCCTTGGGGGGGCAAGAGACCCAGTACTTC
cdr3_aa: CASSFALGGQETQYF
d_call: TRBD2
j_call: TRBJ2-5
v_call: TRBV6-5
clone_size: NA

cdr3_nt: TGCGCCAGCAGCCAAGAGCTATCGCGGGAGGGCTCCTACAATGAGCAGTTCTTC
cdr3_aa: CASSQELSREGSYNEQFF
d_call: TRBD2
j_call: TRBJ2-1
v_call: TRBV4-3
clone_size: NA

cdr3_nt: TGTGCCAGCAGCTTAGCTGACAGTCTAAGTACGCAGTATTTT
cdr3_aa: CASSLADSLSTQYF
d_call: NA
j_call: TRBJ2-3
v_call: TRBV6-5
clone_size: NA

cdr3_nt: TGTGCCAGCAGCTTGGGTGGACAGGGGAAGAGCTCACCCCTCCACTTT
cdr3_aa: CASSLGGQGKSSPLHF
d_call: TRBD1
j_call: TRBJ1-6
v_call: TRBV5-6
clone_size: NA

cdr3_nt: TGTGCCAGTAGTATAGGAACAGCCTTACTCACAGATACGCAGTATTTT
cdr3_aa: CASSIGTALLTDTQYF
d_call: NA
j_call: TRBJ2-3
v_call: TRBV19
clone_size: few

cdr3_nt: TGTGCCAGCATACCAGCGGGGGTTCGAACTGAAGCTTTCTTT
cdr3_aa: CASIPAGVRTEAFF
d_call: NA
j_call: TRBJ1-1
v_call: TRBV6-6
clone_size: NA

cdr3_nt: TGCGCCAGCCCCGGACGGCTTTGGACAAAGGAGAATCAGCCCCAGCATTTT
cdr3_aa: CASPGRLWTKENQPQHF
d_call: NA
j_call: TRBJ1-5
v_call: TRBV5-1
clone_size: NA

cdr3_nt: TGTGCCAGCAGCAATCGGGTCCCGGGACAGGGGGATGAGCAGTTCTTC
cdr3_aa: CASSNRVPGQGDEQFF
d_call: NA
j_call: TRBJ2-1
v_call: TRBV21-1
clone_size: NA

cdr3_nt: TGTGCCACCACGCTAGCGGAGATCCTAAACACCGGGGAGCTGTTTTTT
cdr3_aa: CATTLAEILNTGELFF
d_call: TRBD2
j_call: TRBJ2-2
v_call: TRBV3-1/TRBV3-2
clone_size: NA

cdr3_nt: TGTGCCAGCAGCCCCGAGGACATGCAAGAGACCCAGTACTTC
cdr3_aa: CASSPEDMQETQYF
d_call: NA
j_call: TRBJ2-5
v_call: TRBV3-1/TRBV3-2
clone_size: NA

cdr3_nt: TGTGCCAGCAGAGAGATAGACAGGGGGCGCGAAAAACTGTTTTTT
cdr3_aa: CASREIDRGREKLFF
d_call: TRBD1
j_call: TRBJ1-4
v_call: TRBV28
clone_size: NA